The clone carrying this T cell receptor (beta chain) occurred a few times. Its matching antigen is unknown. V shed 1 base and J shed 7 bases, with 16 bases lying between them. The germline V gene has CDR1 SGHVS and CDR2 FQNEAQ. The CDR3 loop spans 15 amino acids. The data stem from a study of cytomegalovirus exposure and HLA in healthy donors. Study-level results: In a later analysis, TCR beta V- and J-gene trimming was associated with a missense DCLRE1C variant. Later work found most CMV-associated TCR beta chains apparently HLA-restricted. It was around 160 TCR beta chains that were listed as cytomegalovirus-associated.

It was with 60 Vbeta and 13 Jbeta primers that the PCR ran. Repertoires were generated with immunoSEQ multiplex PCR, while TCRdb's copy carries only in-frame clones and drops some. The sample shows roughly 200,000 clones, approximately 81% of them seen only once. The chain couples TRBV7-8 to TRBJ1-1; D is possibly TRBD1 (6 bases). This TCR was sampled from a man aged 25 to 40 in good health and CMV-seronegative. The sequenced material came from PBMCs. CDR3 DNA: TGTGCCAGCAGCTTAGAGACACGGGACATCTATGAAGCTTTCTTT. This translates into CASSLETRDIYEAFF.